The entry below describes one T cell receptor beta chain. Its antigen is undetermined. An end of the junction does not agree with germline; a read error may underlie this. The CDR3 runs to 17 residues. This entry comes from a study of tumor-infiltrating lymphocytes in primary liver carcinoma. Study-wide background: Stage T1-T3 N0M0 tumors spanned about 4 to 11 cm. General study points: Whereas tumor region pairs overlapped more, tumor-adjacent and tumor-blood pairs overlapped less.

The researchers produced TCR beta cDNA from roughly 500 ng total RNA with a constant-region primer. Libraries of TCR beta came from three nested multiplex PCR rounds with slightly modified ARM-PCR. PCR rounds one and two used TRBV1-TRBV30 forward primers with a C-beta reverse primer for 10 cycles each. TCRdb re-derived calls from the multiplex PCR reads in MiXCR, one entry per CDR3 protein. The sample holds approximately 300,000 distinct CDR3 sequences; 55% to 65% are singletons and the top ten take around 9.5%. Blood RNA originated from unsorted whole blood, with germline DNA additionally extracted.

The receptor was isolated from a man aged 35 to 55 with primary liver carcinoma and hepatitis B virus infection. V usage is TRBV12-3 or TRBV12-4 and J usage is TRBJ2-2, with 7 bases fitting TRBD1. The sequenced sample was peripheral blood. The CDR3 sequence is CASSLQGRPPNTGELVF. CDR3 in DNA: TGTGCCAGCAGTCTACAGGGGCGTCCTCCGAACACCGGGGAGCTGGTTTTT.